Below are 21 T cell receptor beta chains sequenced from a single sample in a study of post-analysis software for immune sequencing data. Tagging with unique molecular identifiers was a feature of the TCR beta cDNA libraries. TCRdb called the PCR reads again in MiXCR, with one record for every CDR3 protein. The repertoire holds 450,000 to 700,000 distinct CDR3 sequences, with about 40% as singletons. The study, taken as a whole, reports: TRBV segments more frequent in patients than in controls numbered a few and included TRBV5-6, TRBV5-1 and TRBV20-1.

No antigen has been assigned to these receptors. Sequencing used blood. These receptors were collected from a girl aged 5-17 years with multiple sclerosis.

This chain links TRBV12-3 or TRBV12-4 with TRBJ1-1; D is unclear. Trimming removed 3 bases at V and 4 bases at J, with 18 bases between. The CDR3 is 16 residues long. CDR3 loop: CASSFSGRPESTEAFF. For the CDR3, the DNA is TGTGCCAGCAGTTTTAGTGGGCGGCCTGAGAGCACTGAAGCTTTCTTT.

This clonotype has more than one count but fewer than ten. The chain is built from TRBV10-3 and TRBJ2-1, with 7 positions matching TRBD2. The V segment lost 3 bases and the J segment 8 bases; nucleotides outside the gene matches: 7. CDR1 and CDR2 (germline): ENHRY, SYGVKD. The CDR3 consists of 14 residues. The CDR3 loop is CAISDEAGVDEQFF. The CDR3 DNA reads TGTGCCATCAGTGACGAGGCGGGAGTTGATGAGCAGTTCTTC.

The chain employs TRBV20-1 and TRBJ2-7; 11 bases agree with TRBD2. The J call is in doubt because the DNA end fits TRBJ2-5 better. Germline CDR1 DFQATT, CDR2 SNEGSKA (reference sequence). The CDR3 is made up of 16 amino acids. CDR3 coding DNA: TGCAGTGCTAGTACAGCCGGGACTAGCGGAGAAGAGACCCAGTACTTC. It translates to CSASTAGTSGEETQYF.

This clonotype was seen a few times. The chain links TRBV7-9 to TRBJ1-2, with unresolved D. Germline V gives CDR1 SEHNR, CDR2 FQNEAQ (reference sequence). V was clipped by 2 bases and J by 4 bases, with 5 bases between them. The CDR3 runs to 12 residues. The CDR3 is CASSLSLYGYTF. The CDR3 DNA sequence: TGTGCCAGCAGCTTATCCCTCTATGGCTACACCTTC.

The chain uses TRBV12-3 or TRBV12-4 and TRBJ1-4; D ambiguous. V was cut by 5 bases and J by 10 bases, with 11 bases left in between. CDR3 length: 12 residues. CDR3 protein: CASSLGEGKLFF. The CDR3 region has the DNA TGTGCCAGCAGTCTTGGGGAGGGAAAACTGTTTTTT.

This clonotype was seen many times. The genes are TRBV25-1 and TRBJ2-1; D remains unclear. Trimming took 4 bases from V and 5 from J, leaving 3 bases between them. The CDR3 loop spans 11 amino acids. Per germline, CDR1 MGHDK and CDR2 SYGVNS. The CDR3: CASSVNNEQFF. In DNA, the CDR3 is TGTGCCAGCAGTGTAAACAATGAGCAGTTCTTC.

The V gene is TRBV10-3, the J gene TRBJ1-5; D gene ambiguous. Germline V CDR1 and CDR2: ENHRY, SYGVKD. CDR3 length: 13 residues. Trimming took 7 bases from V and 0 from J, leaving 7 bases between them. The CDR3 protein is CAIKGNSNQPQHF. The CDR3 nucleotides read TGTGCCATCAAAGGGAATAGCAATCAGCCCCAGCATTTT.

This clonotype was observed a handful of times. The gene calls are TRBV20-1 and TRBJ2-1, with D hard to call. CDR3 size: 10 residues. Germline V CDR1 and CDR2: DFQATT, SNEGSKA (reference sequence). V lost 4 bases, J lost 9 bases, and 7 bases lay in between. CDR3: CSATDLEQFF. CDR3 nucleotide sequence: TGCAGTGCTACGGACCTTGAGCAGTTCTTC.

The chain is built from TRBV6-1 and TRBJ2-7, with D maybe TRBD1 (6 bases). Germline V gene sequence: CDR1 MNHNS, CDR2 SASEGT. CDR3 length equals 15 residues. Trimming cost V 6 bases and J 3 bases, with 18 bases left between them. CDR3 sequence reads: CASRTGHFPLYEQYF. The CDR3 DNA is TGTGCCAGCAGGACAGGACACTTTCCACTCTACGAGCAGTACTTC.

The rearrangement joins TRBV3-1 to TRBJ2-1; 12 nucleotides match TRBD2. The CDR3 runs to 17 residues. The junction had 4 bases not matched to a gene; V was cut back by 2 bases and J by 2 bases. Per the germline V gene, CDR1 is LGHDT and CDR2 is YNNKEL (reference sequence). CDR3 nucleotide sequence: TGTGCCAGCAGCCAACTAGCGGGGGGGCCGCCCTACAATGAGCAGTTCTTC. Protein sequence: CASSQLAGGPPYNEQFF.

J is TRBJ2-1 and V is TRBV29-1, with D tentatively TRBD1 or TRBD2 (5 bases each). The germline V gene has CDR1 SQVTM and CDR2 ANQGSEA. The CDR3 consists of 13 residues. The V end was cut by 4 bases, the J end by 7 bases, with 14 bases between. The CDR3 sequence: CSVVTRGGNEQFF. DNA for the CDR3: TGCAGCGTTGTTACTAGGGGTGGGAATGAGCAGTTCTTC.

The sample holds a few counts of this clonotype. CDR3 region: CASSQRGVTDTQYF. The CDR3 nucleotides read TGTGCCAGCAGCCAAAGAGGGGTCACAGATACGCAGTATTTT. This chain connects TRBV4-2 to TRBJ2-3; D possibly uses TRBD1 or TRBD2 (5 bases each). The V gene lost 2 bases and the J gene lost 2 bases, with 8 bases spanning the gap. The germline V gene has CDR1 LGHNA and CDR2 YNFKEQ. CDR3 length: 14 amino acids.

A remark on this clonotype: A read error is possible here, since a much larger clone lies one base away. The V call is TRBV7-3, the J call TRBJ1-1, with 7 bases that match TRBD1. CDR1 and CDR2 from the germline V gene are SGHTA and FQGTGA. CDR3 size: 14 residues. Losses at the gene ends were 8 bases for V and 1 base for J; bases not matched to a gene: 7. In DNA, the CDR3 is TGTGCCAGCCGTCAGGGGGAGGAGAACACTGAAGCTTTCTTT. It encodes CASRQGEENTEAFF.

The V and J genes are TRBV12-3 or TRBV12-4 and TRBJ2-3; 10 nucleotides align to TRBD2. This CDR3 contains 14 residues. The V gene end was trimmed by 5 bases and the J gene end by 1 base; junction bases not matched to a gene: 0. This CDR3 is CASSTSGGTDTQYF. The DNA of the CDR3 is TGTGCCAGCAGTACTAGCGGGGGCACAGATACGCAGTATTTT.

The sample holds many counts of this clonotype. The CDR3 is CASSQEAGRGTDTQYF. In nucleotides, the CDR3 is TGTGCCAGCAGCCAAGAGGCGGGAAGGGGCACAGATACGCAGTATTTT. This chain joins TRBV4-2 and TRBJ2-3; D may be TRBD2 (6 bases). The germline V gene has CDR1 LGHNA and CDR2 YNFKEQ. This CDR3 region has 16 residues. V was trimmed by 0 bases and J by 1 base, leaving 11 bases between them.

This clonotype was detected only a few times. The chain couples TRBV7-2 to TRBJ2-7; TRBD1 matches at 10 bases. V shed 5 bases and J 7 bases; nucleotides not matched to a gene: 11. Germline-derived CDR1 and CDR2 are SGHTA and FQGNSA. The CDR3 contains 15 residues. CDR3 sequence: CASSPRTGGTGEQYF. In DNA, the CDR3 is TGTGCCAGCAGCCCCCGGACAGGGGGGACGGGAGAGCAGTACTTC.

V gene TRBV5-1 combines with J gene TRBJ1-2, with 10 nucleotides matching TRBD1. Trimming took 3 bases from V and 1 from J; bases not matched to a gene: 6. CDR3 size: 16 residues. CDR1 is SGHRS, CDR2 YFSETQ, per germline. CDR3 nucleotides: TGCGCCAGCAGCTCCGCGACAGGGGGCGATAACTATGGCTACACCTTC. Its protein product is CASSSATGGDNYGYTF.

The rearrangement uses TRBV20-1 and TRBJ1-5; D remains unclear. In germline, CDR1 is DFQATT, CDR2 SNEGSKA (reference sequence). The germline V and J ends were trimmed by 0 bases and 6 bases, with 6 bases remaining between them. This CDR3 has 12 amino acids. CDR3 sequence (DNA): TGCAGTGCTAGAGACGAGGGTCAGCCCCAGCATTTT. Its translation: CSARDEGQPQHF.

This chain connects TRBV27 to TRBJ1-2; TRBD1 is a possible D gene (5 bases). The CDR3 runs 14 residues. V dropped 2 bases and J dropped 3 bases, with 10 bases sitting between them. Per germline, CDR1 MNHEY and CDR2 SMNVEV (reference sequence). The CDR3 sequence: CASSLLGTDYGYTF. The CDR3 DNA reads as TGTGCCAGCAGTTTACTAGGGACCGACTATGGCTACACCTTC.

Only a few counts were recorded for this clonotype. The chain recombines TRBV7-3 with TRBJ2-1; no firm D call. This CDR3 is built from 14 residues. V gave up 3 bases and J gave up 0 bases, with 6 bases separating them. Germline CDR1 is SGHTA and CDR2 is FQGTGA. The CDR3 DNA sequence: TGTGCCAGCAGCTTCCTAAGCTCCTACAATGAGCAGTTCTTC. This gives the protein CASSFLSSYNEQFF. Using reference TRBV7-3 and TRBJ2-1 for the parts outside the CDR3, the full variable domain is GAGVSQTPSNKVTEKGKYVELRCDPISGHTALYWYRQSLGQGPEFLIYFQGTGAADDSGLPNDRFFAVRPEGSVSTLKIQRTERGDSAVYLCASSFLSSYNEQFFGPGTRLTVL.

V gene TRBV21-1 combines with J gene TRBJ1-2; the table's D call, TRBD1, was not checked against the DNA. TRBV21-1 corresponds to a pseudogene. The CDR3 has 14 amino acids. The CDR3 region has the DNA TGTGCCAGCAGCAAAGCGACAGGGGACTATGGCTACACCTTC. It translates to CASSKATGDYGYTF.